The clone carrying this T cell receptor beta chain was detected a few times. Its antigen remains unknown. The data were taken from a study of T-cell memory formation after mild COVID-19. Study-wide results and limits: In pre-infection memory, a portion of responding clones appeared, which suggested that cross-reactive memory joined.

Libraries for TCRalpha and TCRbeta carried sample barcodes and unique molecular identifiers via 5'RACE. TCRdb re-called the 5' RACE reads with MiXCR, one entry per CDR3 protein. Among approximately 560,000 distinct CDR3 sequences listed, 17% were seen once. Germline CDR1 reads MNHEY; CDR2 reads SVGEGT. The CDR3 sequence is 15 residues long. The V end was cut by 7 bases, the J end by 1 base, with 16 bases between. The V and J genes are TRBV6-2 or TRBV6-3 and TRBJ1-1, with D possibly being TRBD1 (5 bases). What was sequenced was PBMCs or a T cell subset sorted from them (not recorded which). The receptor comes from an adult woman who had mild COVID-19 (a few samples of this study predate the infection). Cell type and time point are not known. This chain's CDR3 is CASNPLAGPNTEAFF. CDR3 coding DNA: TGTGCCAGCAACCCTCTCGCAGGGCCGAACACTGAAGCTTTCTTT.